Listed here are 27 T cell receptor beta chains from one sample, sequenced in a study of CD8 T cells in ankylosing spondylitis. MiXCR, run by TCRdb on the 5' RACE reads, gives a single entry per CDR3 protein. The sample records approximately 100,000 distinct CDR3 sequences, roughly 8.3% being singletons. Sequences were obtained from blood, either unsorted or a sorted T cell fraction (not recorded which). These receptors were taken from a male donor with ankylosing spondylitis or in good health (not recorded which).

Many counts were recorded for this clonotype. The rearrangement uses TRBV5-6 and TRBJ1-2; 8 bases agree with TRBD1. V trimming: 2 bases; J trimming: 8 bases; junction bases outside the gene matches: 5. In germline, CDR1 is SGHDT, CDR2 YYEEEE. This CDR3 has 13 residues. CDR3 protein: CASSFDRGSGYTF. The CDR3 bases are TGTGCCAGCAGCTTTGACAGGGGTTCCGGCTACACCTTC.

This clonotype was seen at least ten times. The rearrangement links TRBV10-3 to TRBJ1-1, with D possibly being TRBD1 (5 bases). This CDR3 has 15 amino acids. V gave up 2 bases and J gave up 1 base, with 11 bases separating them. From germline, CDR1 is ENHRY and CDR2 SYGVKD. For the CDR3, the DNA is TGTGCCATCAGTGAGATCAGGGAATGGAACACTGAAGCTTTCTTT. This gives the protein CAISEIREWNTEAFF.

This clonotype has ten or more counts. The chain employs TRBV5-1 and TRBJ2-1; D is perhaps TRBD1 (6 bases). From germline, CDR1 is SGHRS and CDR2 YFSETQ. Trimming took 2 bases from V and 2 from J, leaving 8 bases between them. This CDR3 comprises 14 residues. The CDR3: CASSFRTAYNEQFF. In DNA, the CDR3 is TGCGCCAGCAGCTTTAGGACAGCCTACAATGAGCAGTTCTTC.

This clonotype was seen repeatedly, ten times or more. This chain uses TRBV5-1 with TRBJ2-3; 8 bases agree with TRBD2. V shed 0 bases and J 6 bases; nucleotides not matched to a gene: 9. This CDR3 comprises 16 residues. The germline V gene encodes CDR1 SGHRS and CDR2 YFSETQ. In DNA form, the CDR3 reads TGCGCCAGCAGCTTGGCCATCGGGAGGGCCACTGATACGCAGTATTTT. It encodes CASSLAIGRATDTQYF.

This clonotype was seen repeatedly, ten times or more. The chain links TRBV29-1 to TRBJ1-1; 7 bases align to TRBD1. The CDR3 totals 12 residues. The germline gives CDR1 SQVTM, CDR2 ANQGSEA. Losses at the gene ends were 7 bases for V and 8 bases for J; bases not matched to a gene: 10. The CDR3 nucleotides are TGCAGCGGGGGAACAGGGGACCTCGAAGCTTTCTTT. It yields the protein CSGGTGDLEAFF.

This chain links TRBV27 with TRBJ2-3, with 8 bases fitting TRBD2. The CDR3 length is 13 residues. CDR1 MNHEY and CDR2 SMNVEV come from the germline V gene (reference sequence). V was clipped by 4 bases and J by 5 bases; unmatched bases: 2. CDR3 in amino acids: CASSWAGGDTQYF. For the CDR3, the DNA is TGTGCCAGCAGTTGGGCGGGGGGAGATACGCAGTATTTT.

This clonotype came up many times. The J gene is TRBJ2-3, the V gene TRBV7-2; 12 bases align to TRBD2. Per germline, CDR1 SGHTA and CDR2 FQGNSA. The CDR3 runs 17 residues. Germline trimming cut 3 bases from V and 6 bases from J; bases unmatched to any gene: 10. The CDR3 DNA follows: TGTGCCAGCAGCTTGACTAGCGGGGGTTTCCACATGGATACGCAGTATTTT. Translated, it gives CASSLTSGGFHMDTQYF. Based on the CDR3 plus reference TRBV7-2 and TRBJ2-3, the full variable domain is GAGVSQSPSNKVTEKGKDVELRCDPISGHTALYWYRQSLGQGLEFLIYFQGNSAPDKSGLPSDRFSAERTGGSVSTLTIQRTQQEDSAVYLCASSLTSGGFHMDTQYFGPGTRLTVL.

In nucleotides, the CDR3 is TGTGCCAGCAACGGGGACACCGGGGAGCTGTTTTTT. This codes for CASNGDTGELFF. The gene calls are TRBV25-1 and TRBJ2-2; D possibly corresponds to TRBD2 (5 bases). Germline CDR1 reads MGHDK; CDR2 reads SYGVNS. This CDR3 is built from 12 residues. V lost 7 bases and J 3 bases, leaving 6 bases between the germline ends.

This clonotype was detected ten times or more. The chain carries TRBV29-1 and TRBJ1-1; the match to TRBD1 covers 9 bases. CDR1 SQVTM and CDR2 ANQGSEA come from the germline V gene. The CDR3 sequence is 13 residues long. V trimming: 7 bases; J trimming: 1 base; junction bases outside the gene matches: 4. In nucleotides, the CDR3 is TGCAGCGCTTGGACAGGGGAGAACACTGAAGCTTTCTTT. This translates into CSAWTGENTEAFF.

This clonotype was detected ten times or more. V is TRBV12-3 or TRBV12-4 and J is TRBJ1-2; tentative D call: TRBD1 (6 bases). The ends were cut back, 5 bases at V and 3 bases at J, with 10 bases in the middle. The CDR3 covers 13 residues. In DNA, the CDR3 is TGTGCCAGCAGTCCACAGGGTCACTATGGCTACACCTTC. Its protein is CASSPQGHYGYTF.

Many counts were recorded for this clonotype. The chain couples TRBV5-1 to TRBJ1-4, with TRBD1 identical over 9 bases. V lost 4 bases and J lost 6; bases outside the gene matches: 16. Germline V lookup: CDR1 SGHRS, CDR2 YFSETQ. The CDR3 length is 18 residues. CDR3 loop: CASSITRDRVYNYEKLFF. In DNA, the CDR3 is TGCGCCAGCAGCATCACCCGGGACAGGGTGTATAATTATGAAAAACTGTTTTTT.

This clonotype has a count of ten or more. The rearrangement joins TRBV24-1 to TRBJ1-3; no definite D call. V lost 0 bases to trimming and J lost 0 bases, with 17 bases between them. Germline CDR1 KGHDR, CDR2 SFDVKD. CDR3 length: 19 amino acids. In DNA, the CDR3 is TGTGCCACCAGTGATTTGCAGCCGGGTTCGGACCGCTCTGGAAACACCATATATTTT. It translates to CATSDLQPGSDRSGNTIYF.

The rearrangement joins TRBV30 to TRBJ1-6; D might be TRBD1 (6 bases). CDR1 and CDR2 from the germline V gene are GTSNPN and SVGIG (reference sequence). The CDR3 spans 14 residues. V lost 4 bases, J lost 7 bases, and 14 bases lay in between. CDR3 sequence reads: CAWTGEHRNSPLHF. In nucleotides, the CDR3 is TGTGCCTGGACAGGGGAACATCGGAATTCACCCCTCCACTTT.

This clonotype was seen repeatedly, ten times or more. CDR3 loop: CSALRTENYGYTF. As DNA, the CDR3 is TGCAGTGCCCTTCGGACAGAGAACTATGGCTACACCTTC. The chain joins TRBV20-1 to TRBJ1-2, with D possibly being TRBD1 (6 bases). CDR3 length equals 13 residues. Trimming left V 6 bases short and J 2 bases short, with 13 bases between. Germline V gene data show CDR1 as DFQATT and CDR2 as SNEGSKA (reference sequence).

This clonotype was detected many times. The gene calls are TRBV5-5 and TRBJ1-2; 8 bases agree with TRBD1. CDR1 and CDR2 (germline): SGHKS, YYEKEE (reference sequence). The V gene end was trimmed by 4 bases and the J gene end by 3 bases; junction bases not matched to a gene: 2. The CDR3 runs 13 residues. The chain's CDR3 is CASSEGQDYGYTF. DNA of the CDR3: TGTGCCAGCAGCGAGGGACAGGACTATGGCTACACCTTC.

The rearrangement uses TRBV29-1 and TRBJ1-1; TRBD1 is a possible D gene (5 bases). The CDR3 runs 14 residues. Trimming stripped 3 bases from V and 1 base from J, with 12 bases between. Germline V gene lookup returns CDR1 SQVTM and CDR2 ANQGSEA. The CDR3 region is CSVDFDRRNTEAFF. For the CDR3, the DNA is TGCAGCGTTGATTTTGACAGACGGAACACTGAAGCTTTCTTT.

In its sample, this clonotype was seen many times. The chain carries TRBV20-1 and TRBJ2-2; possibly TRBD2 for D (5 bases). V was pared by 6 bases and J by 2 bases, with 7 bases between. The CDR3 sequence is 12 residues long. Germline CDR1 reads DFQATT; CDR2 reads SNEGSKA (reference sequence). CDR3: CSALANTGELFF. The CDR3 DNA is TGCAGTGCGCTAGCAAACACCGGGGAGCTGTTTTTT.

This clonotype was found many times. The chain recombines TRBV5-1 with TRBJ2-5, with D possibly TRBD2 on 5 matching bases. CDR3 size: 19 residues. Germline CDR1 SGHRS, CDR2 YFSETQ. The ends were cut back, 0 bases at V and 6 bases at J, with 27 bases in the middle. CDR3 sequence: CASSLGLLRRGLNKKTQYF. CDR3 sequence (DNA): TGCGCCAGCAGCTTGGGTCTCCTTCGCCGCGGACTGAACAAGAAGACCCAGTACTTC.

This clonotype was found many times. This chain joins TRBV10-3 and TRBJ2-3; TRBD1 might be the D (5 bases). The CDR3 extends over 16 amino acids. Trimming left V 3 bases short and J 0 bases short, with 13 bases between. Germline V gene lookup returns CDR1 ENHRY and CDR2 SYGVKD. CDR3 in amino acids: CAISDPTKGSTDTQYF. Here the CDR3 DNA reads TGTGCCATCAGTGACCCGACAAAGGGGAGCACAGATACGCAGTATTTT.

This clonotype was detected ten times or more. The rearrangement links TRBV20-1 to TRBJ1-5; D is unresolved. The CDR3 covers 15 residues. Germline loops: CDR1 DFQATT, CDR2 SNEGSKA (reference sequence). Trimming removed 0 bases at V and 0 bases at J, with 9 bases between. CDR3 sequence (DNA): TGCAGTGCTAGAGAATCCGGTTATAGCAATCAGCCCCAGCATTTT. It codes for CSARESGYSNQPQHF.

This clonotype has ten or more counts. The chain links TRBV7-2 to TRBJ1-6; 9 bases align to TRBD1. In germline, CDR1 is SGHTA, CDR2 FQGNSA. CDR3 length: 14 residues. J gave up 11 bases and V 5 bases, and 7 bases lay outside the gene matches. CDR3 loop: CASSPGQGRTPLHF. CDR3 DNA sequence: TGTGCCAGCAGCCCGGGACAGGGAAGGACACCCCTCCACTTT. The full variable domain, rest sourced from reference TRBV7-2 and TRBJ1-6, is GAGVSQSPSNKVTEKGKDVELRCDPISGHTALYWYRQSLGQGLEFLIYFQGNSAPDKSGLPSDRFSAERTGGSVSTLTIQRTQQEDSAVYLCASSPGQGRTPLHFGNGTRLTVT.

Comment on this clonotype: The junction departs from the called germline gene at one end, perhaps through a read error. The chain uses TRBV11-2 and TRBJ2-7; TRBD2 agrees at 10 bases. Germline V CDR1 and CDR2: SGHAT, FQNNGV. This CDR3 contains 16 residues. The CDR3 DNA follows: TGTGTCAGCGGCTTAGTGGCTAGCGGGGGCACCTACGAGCAGTACTTC. Translated, it gives CVSGLVASGGTYEQYF. Complete variable domain (other parts from reference TRBV11-2 and TRBJ2-7): EAGVAQSPRYKIIEKRQSVAFWCNPISGHATLYWYQQILGQGPKLLIQFQNNGVVDDSQLPKDRFSAERLKGVDSTLKIQPAKLEDSAVYLCVSGLVASGGTYEQYFGPGTRLTVT.

This clonotype appeared many times. The chain joins TRBV7-2 to TRBJ2-1, with 8 bases that match TRBD2. The CDR3 consists of 17 residues. Trimming at V came to 5 bases and at J to 7 bases, leaving 16 bases not matched to a gene. Germline V gene data show CDR1 as SGHTA and CDR2 as FQGNSA. CDR3 in DNA: TGTGCCAGCAGCCCGCAAGCGGGGGTCCCCCAGGGGAATGAGCAGTTCTTC. Protein sequence: CASSPQAGVPQGNEQFF.

This clonotype came up a few times. This chain connects TRBV20-1 to TRBJ2-7, with TRBD2 matching over 7 bases. The trim removed 6 bases at V and 3 bases at J, leaving 8 bases unmatched. Germline V gene lookup returns CDR1 DFQATT and CDR2 SNEGSKA (reference sequence). The CDR3 runs 13 residues. Here the CDR3 reads CSAKRGPLYEQYF. The CDR3 nucleotides read TGCAGTGCCAAGCGGGGTCCCCTCTACGAGCAGTACTTC.

This clonotype appeared many times. The V gene is TRBV29-1, the J gene TRBJ2-7, with a tentative D call TRBD1 (6 bases). Per the germline V gene, CDR1 is SQVTM and CDR2 is ANQGSEA. Trimming took 4 bases from V and 2 from J, leaving 12 bases between them. This CDR3 is built from 13 residues. CDR3 region: CSVVPGQTYEQYF. The DNA for the CDR3 is TGCAGCGTTGTCCCCGGACAGACCTACGAGCAGTACTTC.

This clonotype was seen ten or more times. The chain couples TRBV6-5 to TRBJ2-3; no clear D. The germline V gene encodes CDR1 MNHEY and CDR2 SVGAGI. The CDR3 contains 13 residues. Trimming shortened V by 2 bases and J by 3 bases, and 6 bases separated the two germline ends. The CDR3: CASSYLGTDTQYF. The CDR3 region has the DNA TGTGCCAGCAGTTACCTAGGAACAGATACGCAGTATTTT.

This clonotype was counted between two and nine times. CDR3 nucleotide sequence: TGTGCCAGCAGCGTAGGGCAGCCCGGGAACATTCAGTACTTC. The encoded protein is CASSVGQPGNIQYF. V and J are TRBV9 and TRBJ2-4; D is ambiguous. The CDR3 runs to 14 residues. Germline loops: CDR1 SGDLS, CDR2 YYNGEE. Trimming took off 0 bases at V and 7 bases at J, with 11 bases between the two ends.